A selection of T cell receptor beta chains follows, all from one sample in a study of CD8 T cells in ankylosing spondylitis. TCRdb re-called the 5' RACE reads with MiXCR, one entry per CDR3 protein. This sample has about 320,000 distinct CDR3 sequences; 11% occur once, and the top ten carry around 10%. Sequenced sample: blood, either unsorted or a sorted T cell fraction (not recorded which). These receptors all stem from a female donor with ankylosing spondylitis or in good health (not recorded which). Each CDR3 is given with its conserved first and last residue. The D gene is left open where the match is weak. Clone size is stated in some rows and not others, as once, few, many or a class when expanded.

V	D	J	size	CDR3	DNA
TRBV25-1	.	TRBJ2-5	many	CASSEWGGRETQYF	TGTGCCAGCAGTGAATGGGGTGGGCGAGAGACCCAGTACTTC
TRBV5-1	TRBD1	TRBJ2-1	many	CASSLAPWDSFTNNEQFF	TGCGCCAGCAGCTTGGCCCCCTGGGACAGCTTCACCAACAATGAGCAGTTCTTC
TRBV15	TRBD2	TRBJ2-5	many	CATSRLAGYQETQYF	TGTGCCACCAGCAGACTAGCGGGGTACCAAGAGACCCAGTACTTC
TRBV6-5	.	TRBJ1-1	.	CASSYSGGITEAFF	TGTGCCAGCAGTTACTCGGGGGGCATCACTGAAGCTTTCTTT
TRBV3-1	TRBD1	TRBJ1-6	many	CASSQYRGRGSPLHF	TGTGCCAGCAGCCAATACAGGGGAAGGGGTTCACCCCTCCACTTT
TRBV5-1	.	TRBJ1-1	.	CAIILQTEAFF	TGCGCCATCATACTGCAAACTGAAGCTTTCTTT
TRBV5-1	TRBD1	TRBJ2-2	.	CASSVPGQGAGELFF	TGCGCCAGCAGCGTCCCGGGACAGGGTGCCGGGGAGCTGTTTTTT
TRBV10-3	.	TRBJ2-3	many	CAIRDFYTDTQYF	TGTGCCATCAGGGACTTCTACACAGATACGCAGTATTTT
TRBV5-1	.	TRBJ2-7	few	CASSLKQVSVYEQYF	TGCGCCAGCAGCTTGAAACAGGTATCGGTTTACGAGCAGTACTTC
TRBV5-1	TRBD2	TRBJ2-1	few	CASSLDPAGVYNEQFF	TGCGCCAGCAGCTTGGATCCAGCGGGGGTATACAATGAGCAGTTCTTC
TRBV5-1	TRBD2	TRBJ2-3	many	CASSLERTSGRSDTQYF	TGCGCCAGCAGCTTGGAGCGGACTAGCGGGAGGAGTGATACGCAGTATTTT
TRBV12-3/TRBV12-4	.	TRBJ2-7	many	CASSFNPLNEQYF	TGTGCCAGCAGTTTCAACCCACTGAACGAGCAGTACTTC
TRBV9	TRBD1	TRBJ2-1	many	CASSSDRPTYNEQFF	TGTGCCAGCAGCTCGGACAGGCCGACCTACAATGAGCAGTTCTTC
TRBV10-3	TRBD1	TRBJ2-7	few	CAISDRTGAYEQYF	TGTGCCATCAGCGATAGGACAGGGGCCTACGAGCAGTACTTC
TRBV3-1	.	TRBJ2-1	many	CASSQVLAAMQFF	TGTGCCAGCAGCCAAGTTCTAGCCGCCATGCAGTTCTTC
TRBV27	.	TRBJ1-4	many	CASRGLPGGGEKLFF	TGTGCCAGCAGGGGTTTGCCGGGGGGAGGTGAAAAACTGTTTTTT
TRBV12-3/TRBV12-4	.	TRBJ1-4	many	CASSDNGQPNEKLFF	TGTGCCAGCAGTGATAATGGACAGCCTAATGAAAAACTGTTTTTT
TRBV5-5	.	TRBJ1-6	.	CASSLDLRRALHF	TGTGCCAGCAGCTTGGACCTCAGGAGAGCCCTCCACTTT
TRBV5-1	.	TRBJ2-2	many	CASSWGQVGTGELFF	TGCGCCAGCAGCTGGGGTCAGGTCGGCACCGGGGAGCTGTTTTTT
TRBV12-3/TRBV12-4	.	TRBJ2-3	.	CASSSRGGGFPDTQYF	TGTGCCAGCAGTTCACGAGGGGGGGGTTTCCCAGATACGCAGTATTTT
TRBV20-1	.	TRBJ1-1	many	CSARVGRGNTEAFF	TGCAGTGCTAGAGTGGGCAGGGGGAACACTGAAGCTTTCTTT
TRBV12-3/TRBV12-4	.	TRBJ1-5	many	CASSHNDQPQHF	TGTGCCAGCAGCCACAATGATCAGCCCCAGCATTTT
TRBV6-1	.	TRBJ2-1	many	CASSPRVGVYNEQFF	TGTGCCAGCAGTCCTCGGGTGGGGGTATACAATGAGCAGTTCTTC
TRBV2	.	TRBJ2-2	.	CASSFESTGELFF	TGTGCCAGCTCATTCGAGAGCACCGGGGAGCTGTTTTTT
TRBV20-1	TRBD2	TRBJ2-4	few	CSASPLGGELAGGVAKNIQYF	TGCAGTGCCTCACCTCTCGGGGGTGAACTAGCGGGGGGTGTAGCCAAAAACATTCAGTACTTC
TRBV7-9	.	TRBJ2-1	.	CASSTLEAPGNEQFF	TGTGCCAGCAGCACATTGGAGGCACCGGGCAATGAGCAGTTCTTC
TRBV15	.	TRBJ2-1	few	CATSRIQGGQFF	TGTGCCACCAGCAGGATACAGGGCGGGCAGTTCTTC
TRBV12-3/TRBV12-4	TRBD1	TRBJ2-7	many	CASTKPGQGGLRQYF	TGTGCCAGCACCAAACCCGGACAGGGGGGCCTACGGCAGTACTTC
TRBV5-1	.	TRBJ2-1	many	CASSFDFPGGLLSYNEQFF	TGCGCCAGCAGCTTCGACTTCCCTGGTGGGCTACTCTCCTACAATGAGCAGTTCTTC
TRBV7-9	TRBD1	TRBJ1-1	many	CASSEAGTENTEAFF	TGTGCCAGCAGCGAGGCCGGGACAGAGAACACTGAAGCTTTCTTT
TRBV7-6	.	TRBJ1-3	many	CASSSLCRGRGACTSGNTIYF	TGTGCTAGCAGCTCCTTATGTCGGGGTAGAGGTGCGTGTACGTCGGGAAACACCATATATTTT
TRBV7-9	.	TRBJ2-1	many	CASSRLPSNEQFF	TGTGCCAGCAGCCGACTCCCTAGCAATGAGCAGTTCTTC
TRBV3-1	.	TRBJ1-4	many	CASSQGQRNEKLFF	TGTGCCAGCAGCCAAGGCCAGAGAAATGAAAAACTGTTTTTT
TRBV7-9	.	TRBJ1-5	.	CASSSEGGQPQHF	TGTGCCAGCAGCTCGGAAGGGGGTCAGCCCCAGCATTTT
TRBV7-2	TRBD2	TRBJ2-7	.	CAIGWASGRAMYEQHF	TGTGCCATCGGATGGGCTAGCGGGAGGGCCATGTACGAGCAGCACTTC
TRBV5-6	.	TRBJ1-6	many	CASSSAGRSSYNSPLHF	TGTGCCAGCAGTTCGGCGGGACGGAGCTCCTATAATTCACCCCTCCACTTT
TRBV27	.	TRBJ1-2	few	CASSPSWTRASHTF	TGTGCCAGCAGTCCCTCCTGGACCCGTGCCTCCCACACCTTC
TRBV4-3	TRBD2	TRBJ2-4	.	CASSQDLGGRNIQYF	TGCGCCAGCAGCCAAGATCTAGGCGGGAGGAACATTCAGTACTTC
TRBV10-2	.	TRBJ1-1	many	CASSGAGNTEAFF	TGCGCCAGCAGTGGTGCAGGGAACACTGAAGCTTTCTTT
TRBV11-2	TRBD1	TRBJ2-7	many	CASSFTDRALVYEQYF	TGTGCCAGCAGCTTCACGGACAGGGCGCTAGTCTACGAGCAGTACTTC